These 5 T cell receptor beta chains were all obtained from the same sample, sequenced in a study of T cells in Graves' hyperthyroidism and ophthalmopathy. Researchers amplified the TCR beta CDR3 regions from RNA transcripts. Using the HTBI primer set, a first-round RT-PCR was run on the TCR CDR3. TCRdb fed the multiplex PCR reads into MiXCR, producing one record per CDR3 protein. The profile covers around 200,000 distinct CDR3 sequences, with more than 15% appearing a single time and 25% to 30% taken by the ten largest. The source material was blood. Receptors originate from a woman in her 50s with Graves' hyperthyroidism.

Concerning this clonotype itself: Being one base from a much bigger clone, this may be a read error. The CDR3 DNA sequence: TGTGCCAACAGCCGCGGACACTCTTTTTCTGGAAACACCATATATTTT. Its protein product is CANSRGHSFSGNTIYF. This chain uses TRBV3-1 with TRBJ1-3; tentatively, D is TRBD1 (5 bases). Germline CDR1 reads LGHDT; CDR2 reads YNNKEL (reference sequence). The CDR3 has 16 amino acids.

This clonotype was counted many times. The V gene is TRBV6-2 or TRBV6-3, the J gene TRBJ1-1; D gene unclear. V gave up 6 bases and J gave up 3 bases, with 20 bases separating them. The CDR3 consists of 16 residues. In germline, CDR1 is MNHEY, CDR2 SVGEGT. The CDR3 sequence: CASRRLTPSGDTEAFF. The CDR3 DNA sequence: TGTGCCAGCAGACGCCTTACACCATCCGGGGACACTGAAGCTTTCTTT.

In this sample, this clonotype turned up many times. The chain joins TRBV7-9 to TRBJ1-6, with D possibly matching TRBD1 (6 bases). CDR1 is SEHNR, CDR2 FQNEAQ, per germline (reference sequence). CDR3 length: 15 amino acids. Between the trimmed V and J ends, which lost 7 bases and 6 bases, there was a span of 16 bases. The CDR3 nucleotides are TGTGCCAGCAACTCCACAGGGTCCCGTAATTCACCCCTCCACTTT. Translation: CASNSTGSRNSPLHF.

In this sample, this clonotype turned up many times. The V and J genes are TRBV7-9 and TRBJ2-7, with D perhaps assigned TRBD1 or TRBD2 (5 bases each). V lost 5 bases to trimming and J lost 5 bases, with 22 bases between them. This CDR3 region has 16 residues. The germline gives CDR1 SEHNR, CDR2 FQNEAQ (reference sequence). CDR3 residues: CASSPYSAGILDEQYF. The CDR3, as DNA: TGTGCCAGCAGCCCCTATTCAGCAGGGATACTAGACGAGCAGTACTTC.

This clonotype was recorded at least ten times. The V call is TRBV7-3, the J call TRBJ2-2; D is uncertain. This CDR3 contains 13 residues. Germline V CDR1 and CDR2: SGHTA, FQGTGA. V was shortened by 5 bases and J by 0 bases, with 4 bases between the two germline ends. For the CDR3, the DNA is TGTGCCAGCAGCCCGGCGAACACCGGGGAGCTGTTTTTT. Translating it yields CASSPANTGELFF.